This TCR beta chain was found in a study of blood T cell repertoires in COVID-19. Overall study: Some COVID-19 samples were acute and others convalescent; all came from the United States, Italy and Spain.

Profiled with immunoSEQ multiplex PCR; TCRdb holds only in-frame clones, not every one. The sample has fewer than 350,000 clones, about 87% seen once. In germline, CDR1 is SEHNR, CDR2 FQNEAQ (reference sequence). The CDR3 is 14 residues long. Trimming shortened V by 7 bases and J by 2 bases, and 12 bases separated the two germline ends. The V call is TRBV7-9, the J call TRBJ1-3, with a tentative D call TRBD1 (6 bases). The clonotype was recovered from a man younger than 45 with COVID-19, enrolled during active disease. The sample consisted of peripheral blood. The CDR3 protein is CASTTGLAGNTIYF. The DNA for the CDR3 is TGTGCCAGCACTACAGGGTTAGCTGGAAACACCATATATTTT.